The 30 T cell receptor beta chains below come from one sample, sequenced in a study of blood T cell repertoires in COVID-19. Profiling relied on immunoSEQ multiplex PCR, and the TCRdb table lists in-frame clones only, not all of them. The data contain approximately 45,000 clones, more than 70% of them seen just once; the ten biggest clones take up over 5%. The sequenced sample was peripheral blood. These receptors came from a woman of 80 years or more with acute or convalescent COVID-19.

This chain links TRBV9 with TRBJ2-2; D is unclear. Germline V gene lookup returns CDR1 SGDLS and CDR2 YYNGEE. V lost 7 bases and J 2 bases, leaving 3 bases between the germline ends. The CDR3 contains 11 residues. This CDR3 is CASGNTGELFF. In nucleotides, the CDR3 is TGTGCCAGCGGCAACACCGGGGAGCTGTTTTTT.

The genes are TRBV12-5 and TRBJ2-2, with TRBD1 identical over 7 bases. The CDR3 has 15 amino acids. V lost 1 base to trimming and J lost 1 base; unmatched junction nucleotides: 0. The germline CDR1 and CDR2 sequences are LGHNT and FRNRAP. The chain's CDR3 is CASGLGTGNTGELFF. DNA for the CDR3: TGTGCTAGTGGTTTGGGGACAGGGAACACCGGGGAGCTGTTTTTT.

The CDR3 nucleotides are TGCGCCAGCAGCAATACAGGGGACACTGAAGCTTTCTTT. Translated, it gives CASSNTGDTEAFF. J is TRBJ1-1 and V is TRBV5-1; TRBD1 agrees at 7 bases. The CDR3 is 13 residues long. V was clipped by 4 bases and J by 3 bases; unmatched bases: 3. The V gene's germline CDR1 is SGHRS and CDR2 YFSETQ.

This chain uses TRBV5-1 with TRBJ1-4; D not resolved. Trimming cost V 0 bases and J 10 bases, with 25 bases left between them. CDR1 and CDR2 (germline): SGHRS, YFSETQ. The CDR3 covers 18 residues. The CDR3: CASSLAGSEALLLGKLFF. As DNA, the CDR3 is TGCGCCAGCAGCTTGGCGGGATCGGAGGCACTCCTCCTCGGAAAACTGTTTTTT.

The sample holds one count of this clone. The V gene is TRBV6-6, the J gene TRBJ2-3, with 7 bases identical to TRBD1. Trimming cost V 5 bases and J 1 base; bases outside gene matches: 3. The CDR3 is 14 amino acids. The germline gives CDR1 MNHNY, CDR2 SVGAGI (reference sequence). The CDR3 DNA is TGTGCCAGCAGTCCCGGGACAGGCACAGATACGCAGTATTTT. This encodes CASSPGTGTDTQYF.

The chain uses TRBV6-6 and TRBJ1-6, with no clear D. The CDR3 has 14 amino acids. CDR1 is MNHNY and CDR2 is SVGAGI in the germline V gene (reference sequence). V was cut by 4 bases and J by 3 bases, with 7 bases left in between. The CDR3 region has the DNA TGTGCCAGCAGTTCCGGGAACTATAATTCACCCCTCCACTTT. Translated, it gives CASSSGNYNSPLHF.

In this sample, this clone turned up once. The chain links TRBV6-1 to TRBJ2-7; 9 bases fit TRBD1. The CDR3 consists of 14 residues. Germline assignment: CDR1 MNHNS and CDR2 SASEGT. After removal of 2 bases from V and 2 bases from J, the junction contained 1 base not matched to a gene. This CDR3 is CASSEWTGAYEQYF. The CDR3 nucleotides are TGTGCCAGCAGTGAATGGACAGGGGCCTACGAGCAGTACTTC.

This chain links TRBV12-3 or TRBV12-4 with TRBJ2-5, with a possible D match to TRBD1 (6 bases). V lost 5 bases and J lost 3, with 10 bases in between. The CDR3 is 13 residues long. The CDR3 DNA is TGTGCCAGCAGTCCTACAGGGAAAGAGACCCAGTACTTC. Translation gives CASSPTGKETQYF.

V usage is TRBV5-4 and J usage is TRBJ2-1, with 13 bases identical to TRBD2. Trimming took 4 bases from V and 7 from J; bases not matched to a gene: 5. The CDR3 contains 15 residues. Germline V gene sequence: CDR1 SGHNT, CDR2 YYREEE (reference sequence). This CDR3 is CASSPTSGGVNEQFF. CDR3 DNA sequence: TGTGCCAGCAGCCCCACTAGCGGGGGGGTTAATGAGCAGTTCTTC.

The chain links TRBV6-6 to TRBJ1-6; the D gene is possibly TRBD1 (5 bases). Germline assignment: CDR1 MNHNY and CDR2 SVGAGI (reference sequence). The length of the CDR3 is 16 residues. V was shortened by 2 bases and J by 9 bases, with 17 bases between the two germline ends. The CDR3 DNA sequence: TGTGCCAGCAGTTACATCGGGGCAGGGAGGAGTTCACCCCTCCACTTT. Amino acids: CASSYIGAGRSSPLHF.

This clone was picked up a small number of times. The chain uses TRBV9 and TRBJ1-2, with 7 bases that match TRBD1. V dropped 6 bases and J dropped 8; count of bases not matched to a gene: 13. Germline V gene sequence: CDR1 SGDLS, CDR2 YYNGEE. CDR3 length equals 14 residues. The chain's CDR3 is CASTDSGGTEGYTF. The DNA for the CDR3 is TGTGCCAGCACGGACTCAGGGGGTACCGAGGGCTACACCTTC.

This chain uses TRBV25-1 with TRBJ1-3; 7 nucleotides agree with TRBD1. The V segment lost 4 bases and the J segment 4 bases; nucleotides outside the gene matches: 10. The CDR3 has 16 amino acids. Germline V CDR1 and CDR2: MGHDK, SYGVNS. The CDR3: CASSVSLQGPGNTIYF. In DNA, the CDR3 is TGTGCCAGCAGTGTCTCGTTACAGGGGCCCGGAAACACCATATATTTT.

The V gene is TRBV9, the J gene TRBJ2-2; 7 positions agree with TRBD1. The CDR3 totals 14 residues. Trimming took 6 bases from V and 2 from J; bases not matched to a gene: 4. Germline CDR1 reads SGDLS; CDR2 reads YYNGEE. The CDR3 region is CASKGDSNTGELFF. The DNA for the CDR3 is TGTGCCAGCAAAGGGGACAGCAACACCGGGGAGCTGTTTTTT.

This clone has only one observation. V usage is TRBV5-1 and J usage is TRBJ2-7; TRBD1 aligns across 7 bases. Germline V gene data show CDR1 as SGHRS and CDR2 as YFSETQ. This CDR3 contains 20 residues. Trimming at V came to 2 bases and at J to 4 bases, leaving 24 bases not matched to a gene. The CDR3 here is CASSLVGGSFRDRRAYEQYF. For the CDR3, the DNA is TGCGCCAGCAGCTTAGTAGGGGGCTCGTTTCGGGACAGAAGGGCGTACGAGCAGTACTTC.

J is TRBJ1-1 and V is TRBV6-4, with 8 bases that match TRBD1. Per germline, CDR1 MRHNA and CDR2 SNTAGT. With 3 bases clipped from V and 3 bases from J, the junction kept 9 bases outside the gene matches. The CDR3 extends over 16 amino acids. The CDR3, as DNA: TGTGCCAGCAGTGAAACGTTTCGGGACAGGTACACTGAAGCTTTCTTT. Protein sequence: CASSETFRDRYTEAFF.

In this sample, this clone is medium-sized. The chain combines TRBV6-5 with TRBJ2-7; weak D call: TRBD2 (5 bases). From germline, CDR1 is MNHEY and CDR2 SVGAGI. V was shortened by 6 bases and J by 6 bases, with 18 bases between the two germline ends. The CDR3 spans 14 residues. The CDR3 is CASSPVLVRGEQYF. The CDR3 nucleotides are TGTGCCAGCAGCCCAGTTTTGGTCCGGGGCGAGCAGTACTTC.

The V call is TRBV4-1, the J call TRBJ1-4, with 9 bases lining up with TRBD1. The germline V gene encodes CDR1 MGHRA and CDR2 YSYEKL. With 2 bases clipped from V and 3 bases from J, the junction kept 10 bases outside the gene matches. This CDR3 has 18 amino acids. CDR3 sequence (DNA): TGCGCCAGCAGCCAATATCTGCTGGGACAGGGTTCTAATGAAAAACTGTTTTTT. It codes for CASSQYLLGQGSNEKLFF.

This clone has only one observation. The chain couples TRBV19 to TRBJ1-2, with 8 bases fitting TRBD1. CDR1 is LNHDA, CDR2 SQIVND, per germline (reference sequence). The trim removed 3 bases at V and 6 bases at J, leaving 9 bases unmatched. The CDR3 has 15 residues. This chain's CDR3 is CASSIENRGIDGYTF. CDR3 nucleotides: TGTGCCAGTAGTATTGAGAACAGGGGGATTGATGGCTACACCTTC.

This clone was seen a single time. This chain's CDR3 is CASSLIRGELFF. The CDR3 coding sequence is TGTGCCAGCAGCCTGATTCGGGGGGAGCTGTTTTTT. V gene TRBV9 combines with J gene TRBJ2-2; no reliable D call. This CDR3 region has 12 residues. V lost 4 bases and J lost 8, with 9 bases in between. Per the germline V gene, CDR1 is SGDLS and CDR2 is YYNGEE. Complete variable domain (other parts from reference TRBV9 and TRBJ2-2): DSGVTQTPKHLITATGQRVTLRCSPRSGDLSVYWYQQSLDQGLQFLIQYYNGEERAKGNILERFSAQQFPDLHSELNLSSLELGDSALYFCASSLIRGELFFGEGSRLTVL.

This clone has only a few counts. The genes are TRBV27 and TRBJ1-6, with D maybe TRBD1 (6 bases). V shed 3 bases and J shed 11 bases, with 11 bases lying between them. Germline lookup yields CDR1 MNHEY and CDR2 SMNVEV (reference sequence). The CDR3 is made up of 13 amino acids. Here the CDR3 DNA reads TGTGCCAGCAGTTTTGGGGACATGGCACCCCTCCACTTT. Residues: CASSFGDMAPLHF.

The chain uses TRBV5-1 and TRBJ1-1, with D uncertain. Trimming removed 0 bases from V and 5 bases from J, with 11 bases in between. The CDR3 covers 14 residues. Germline V lookup: CDR1 SGHRS, CDR2 YFSETQ. The CDR3 spells CASSLVGSTTEAFF. The CDR3 bases are TGCGCCAGCAGCTTGGTGGGGAGTACGACTGAAGCTTTCTTT.

This chain connects TRBV5-1 to TRBJ1-4, with a tentative D call TRBD1 (5 bases). The ends were cut back, 0 bases at V and 3 bases at J, with 15 bases in the middle. CDR3 length: 17 residues. Germline CDR1 reads SGHRS; CDR2 reads YFSETQ. Written as DNA, the CDR3 is TGCGCCAGCAGCTTGGGTTCCAGGGCGAGAGCTAATGAAAAACTGTTTTTT. It codes for CASSLGSRARANEKLFF.

The chain couples TRBV6-5 to TRBJ2-3, with 14 bases fitting TRBD2. This CDR3 contains 14 residues. V was pared by 6 bases and J by 8 bases, with 4 bases of the junction left unmatched. Germline CDR1 MNHEY, CDR2 SVGAGI. The chain's CDR3 is CASRGTSGGGTQYF. CDR3 nucleotide sequence: TGTGCCAGCAGGGGGACTAGCGGGGGTGGTACGCAGTATTTT.

The J gene is TRBJ1-6, the V gene TRBV30; no definite D call. Germline CDR1 reads GTSNPN; CDR2 reads SVGIG (reference sequence). This CDR3 spans 12 amino acids. V lost 7 bases to trimming and J lost 9 bases, with 13 bases between them. Here the CDR3 DNA reads TGTGCCTCCCGGGGTACGGGTTCACCCCTCCACTTT. As protein: CASRGTGSPLHF. Full variable domain (rest looked up from reference TRBV30 and TRBJ1-6): SQTIHQWPATLVQPVGSPLSLECTVEGTSNPNLYWYRQAAGRGLQLLFYSVGIGQISSEVPQNLSASRPQDRQFILSSKKLLLSDSGFYLCASRGTGSPLHFGNGTRLTVT.

The chain recombines TRBV7-2 with TRBJ2-7, with 8 nucleotides matching TRBD2. The CDR3 runs to 15 residues. Trimming at V came to 3 bases and at J to 1 base, leaving 5 bases not matched to a gene. Germline values: CDR1 SGHTA, CDR2 FQGNSA. The CDR3 here is CASSLSGGSSYEQYF. In DNA form, the CDR3 reads TGTGCCAGCAGCTTGAGCGGGGGTTCTTCCTACGAGCAGTACTTC.

This chain joins TRBV5-1 and TRBJ1-5; D may be TRBD1 (5 bases). The CDR3 contains 13 residues. Germline V gene sequence: CDR1 SGHRS, CDR2 YFSETQ. V shed 2 bases and J shed 4 bases, with 7 bases lying between them. CDR3 DNA sequence: TGCGCCAGCAGCTTTCAGGGTAATCAGCCCCAGCATTTT. This sequence encodes CASSFQGNQPQHF.

CDR3 DNA sequence: TGTGCCAGCAGACCCACTAGCGGGGGGTTCTCCTACAATGAGCAGTTCTTC. Translating gives CASRPTSGGFSYNEQFF. The rearrangement links TRBV2 to TRBJ2-1; 12 bases match TRBD2. CDR1 and CDR2 from the germline V gene are SNHLY and FYNNEI. V lost 6 bases to trimming and J lost 0 bases; unmatched junction nucleotides: 6. This CDR3 is 17 amino acids long.

This clone has a single count. V is TRBV6-1 and J is TRBJ1-5, with a possible D match to TRBD1 (6 bases). CDR3 size: 16 residues. The germline gives CDR1 MNHNS, CDR2 SASEGT. Trimming took 2 bases from V and 0 from J, leaving 11 bases between them. The CDR3 nucleotides read TGTGCCAGCAGTGAATTAACAGGGTATAGCAATCAGCCCCAGCATTTT. Translating gives CASSELTGYSNQPQHF.

The gene calls are TRBV9 and TRBJ2-5; 10 bases align to TRBD1. Germline V gives CDR1 SGDLS, CDR2 YYNGEE. The CDR3 sequence is 15 residues long. The V gene end was trimmed by 0 bases and the J gene end by 5 bases; junction bases not matched to a gene: 4. The CDR3 nucleotides read TGTGCCAGCAGCGTAGGGACAGGGGGTCCGGAGACCCAGTACTTC. It specifies CASSVGTGGPETQYF. The entire variable domain, with the rest obtained from reference TRBV9 and TRBJ2-5, is as follows: DSGVTQTPKHLITATGQRVTLRCSPRSGDLSVYWYQQSLDQGLQFLIQYYNGEERAKGNILERFSAQQFPDLHSELNLSSLELGDSALYFCASSVGTGGPETQYFGPGTRLLVL.

V is TRBV7-2 and J is TRBJ2-1; 15 positions agree with TRBD2. The germline V gene has CDR1 SGHTA and CDR2 FQGNSA. Germline trimming cut 5 bases from V and 9 bases from J; bases unmatched to any gene: 8. There are 16 residues in the CDR3. The CDR3 region has the DNA TGTGCCAGCAGCCAAGGGACTAGCGGGGGGCAGGGTGAGCAGTTCTTC. Its translation: CASSQGTSGGQGEQFF.